This TCR beta chain was recorded in a study of response to subunit inactivated influenza vaccine. A few counts support this clonotype. V was pared by 2 bases and J by 7 bases, with 8 bases of the junction left unmatched. This CDR3 region has 16 residues. Germline CDR1 is SGHDN and CDR2 is FVKESK. Via MiXCR, TCRdb re-called the RT-PCR reads, giving one row per CDR3 protein. The data show about 610,000 distinct CDR3 sequences, around 13% seen once. This clonotype originated in a man aged 50-60 years who received an inactivated influenza vaccine. The gene calls are TRBV14 and TRBJ2-1; 10 positions match TRBD2. The sequencing used PBMCs from blood, collected approximately 13 days after vaccination. The DNA of the CDR3 is TGTGCCAGCAGCCAAAGTCTAGCGGGAGTTTGGAATGAGCAGTTCTTC. Translation gives CASSQSLAGVWNEQFF. The entire variable domain, with the rest obtained from reference TRBV14 and TRBJ2-1, is as follows: EAGVTQFPSHSVIEKGQTVTLRCDPISGHDNLYWYRRVMGKEIKFLLHFVKESKQDESGMPNNRFLAERTGGTYSTLKVQPAELEDSGVYFCASSQSLAGVWNEQFFGPGTRLTVL.